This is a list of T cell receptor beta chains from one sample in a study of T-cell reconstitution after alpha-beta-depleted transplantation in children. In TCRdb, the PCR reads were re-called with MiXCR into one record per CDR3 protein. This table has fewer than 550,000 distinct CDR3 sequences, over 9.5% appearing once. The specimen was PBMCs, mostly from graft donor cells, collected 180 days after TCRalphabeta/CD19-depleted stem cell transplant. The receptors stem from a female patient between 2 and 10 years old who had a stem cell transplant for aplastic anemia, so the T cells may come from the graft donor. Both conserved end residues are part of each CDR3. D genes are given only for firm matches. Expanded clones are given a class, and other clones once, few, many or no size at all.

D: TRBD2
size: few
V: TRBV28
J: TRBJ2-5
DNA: TGTGCCAGCAGTCCAGCGGGACTAGCGGCTAGAGAGACCCAGTACTTC
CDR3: CASSPAGLAARETQYF

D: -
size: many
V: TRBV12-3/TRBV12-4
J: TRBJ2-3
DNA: TGTGCCAGCAGCCCATGGGGGGTCCGCACAGATACGCAGTATTTT
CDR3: CASSPWGVRTDTQYF

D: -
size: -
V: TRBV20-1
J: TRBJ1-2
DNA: TGCAGTGCTAGTACTGGGGCCCGCAGTAGAGGCTATGGCTACACCTTC
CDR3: CSASTGARSRGYGYTF

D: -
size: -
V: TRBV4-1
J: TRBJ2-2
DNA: TGCGCCAGCAGCCAAGAGGAACTTTACACCGGGGAGCTGTTTTTT
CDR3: CASSQEELYTGELFF

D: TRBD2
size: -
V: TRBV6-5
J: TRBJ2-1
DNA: TGTGCCAGCAGTTTGGGACTAGCGGGAGGGTTCGGTGAGCAGTTCTTC
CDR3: CASSLGLAGGFGEQFF

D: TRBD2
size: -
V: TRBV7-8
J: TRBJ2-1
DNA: TGTGCCAGCAGCCGTGCGGCGGGAGGGCGTTACAATGAGCAGTTCTTC
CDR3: CASSRAAGGRYNEQFF

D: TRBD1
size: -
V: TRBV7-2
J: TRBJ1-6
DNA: TGTGCCAGCAGCTTCGCCCCGGACAGGGGTAATTCACCCCTCCACTTT
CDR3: CASSFAPDRGNSPLHF

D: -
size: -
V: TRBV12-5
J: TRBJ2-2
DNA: TGTGCTAGTGGTTCGCAGAGGACCGGGGAGCTGTTTTTT
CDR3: CASGSQRTGELFF

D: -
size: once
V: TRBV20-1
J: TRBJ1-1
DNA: TGCAGTGCTAGGCTTCAGACTGAAGCTTTCTTT
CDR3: CSARLQTEAFF

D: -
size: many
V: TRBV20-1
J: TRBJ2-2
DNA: TGCAGTGCCATACAGGGGAACACCGGGGAGCTGTTTTTT
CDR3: CSAIQGNTGELFF

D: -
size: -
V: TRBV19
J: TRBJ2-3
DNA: TGTGCCAGTAGTATCCTGGGGCCCACAGATACGCAGTATTTT
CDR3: CASSILGPTDTQYF

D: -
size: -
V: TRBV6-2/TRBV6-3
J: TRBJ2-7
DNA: TGTGCCAGCAGAGACGGGAACTACGAGCAGTACTTC
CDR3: CASRDGNYEQYF

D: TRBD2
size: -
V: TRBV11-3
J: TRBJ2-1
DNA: TGTGCCAGCAGGGGACTAGCGGGACCCCACAATCAGCAGTTCTTC
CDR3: CASRGLAGPHNQQFF

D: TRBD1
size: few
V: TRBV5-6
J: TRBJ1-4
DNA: TGTGCCAGCAGCCCTGACAGGGGGCATGAAAAACTGTTTTTT
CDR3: CASSPDRGHEKLFF

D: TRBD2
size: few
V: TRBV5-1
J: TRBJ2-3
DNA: TGCGCCAGCAGCCCCGGCAATAGCGGGAACACAGATACGCAGTATTTT
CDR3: CASSPGNSGNTDTQYF

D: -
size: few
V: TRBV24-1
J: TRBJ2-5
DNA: TGTGCCACCAGTGATGGTCGGGGTCAAGAGACCCAGTACTTC
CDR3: CATSDGRGQETQYF

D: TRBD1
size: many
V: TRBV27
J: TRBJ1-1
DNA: TGTGCCAGCAGTTCTGGGACAGGTATGAACACTGAAGCTTTCTTT
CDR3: CASSSGTGMNTEAFF

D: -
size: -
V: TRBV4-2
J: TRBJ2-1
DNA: TGTGCCAGCAGCCAAGATCGGCTAGCCGCTGAGCAGTTCTTC
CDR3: CASSQDRLAAEQFF

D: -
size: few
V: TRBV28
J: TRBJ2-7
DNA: TGTGCCAGCAGTTCCAACAGGATAACTGCCTACGAGCAGTACTTC
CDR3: CASSSNRITAYEQYF

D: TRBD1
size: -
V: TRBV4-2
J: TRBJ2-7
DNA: TGTGCCAGCAGCCAACGGACAGGGACGTACGAGCAGTACTTC
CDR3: CASSQRTGTYEQYF

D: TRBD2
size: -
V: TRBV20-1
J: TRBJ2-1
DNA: TGCAGTGCTAGACTAGCGGGAGCATACGGTGAGCAGTTCTTC
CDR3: CSARLAGAYGEQFF

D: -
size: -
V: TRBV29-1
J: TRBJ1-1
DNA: TGCAGCCCCCGGGGGCCCGAGGAAGCTTTCTTT
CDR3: CSPRGPEEAFF

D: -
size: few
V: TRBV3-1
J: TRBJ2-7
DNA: TGTGCCAGCAGCCACCGGGCACAGTTATTAGCCTACGAGCAGTACTTC
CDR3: CASSHRAQLLAYEQYF

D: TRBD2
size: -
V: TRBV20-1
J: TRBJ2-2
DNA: TGCTGTGCTAGAGTGGCTGCGGGGGGGTTTTTTGACGGGGAGCTGTTTTTT
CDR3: CCARVAAGGFFDGELFF

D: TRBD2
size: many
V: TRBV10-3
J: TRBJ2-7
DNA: TGTGCCATCATTAAGGAGACTAGCGGGACTATAAGGGACGAGCAGTACTTC
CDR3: CAIIKETSGTIRDEQYF

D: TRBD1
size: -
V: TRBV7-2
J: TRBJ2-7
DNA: TGTGCCAGCAGCCGACCACAGGGACAGGATACCTACGAGCAGTACTTC
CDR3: CASSRPQGQDTYEQYF

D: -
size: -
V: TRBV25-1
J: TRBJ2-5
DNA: TGTGCCAGCAGTGAAATAGGGGCTTGGGAGACCCAGTACTTC
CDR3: CASSEIGAWETQYF

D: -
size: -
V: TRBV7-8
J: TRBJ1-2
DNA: TGTGCCAGCAGCCAAGATATTGAAACCGGGGCCGACTATGGCTACACCTTC
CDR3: CASSQDIETGADYGYTF

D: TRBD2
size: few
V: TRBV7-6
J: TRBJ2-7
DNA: TGTGCCAGCAGCTTAGCGGCCGGACTAGCGATCTACGAGCAGTACTTC
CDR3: CASSLAAGLAIYEQYF

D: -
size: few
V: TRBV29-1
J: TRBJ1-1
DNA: TGCAGCGTTGTTTCGAGGGCAGGGAAGTCTGAAGCTTTCTTT
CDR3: CSVVSRAGKSEAFF

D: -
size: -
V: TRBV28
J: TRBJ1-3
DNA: TGTGCCAGCAGTTTAGTCGGCAGGCAACTAGGAAACACCATATATTTT
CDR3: CASSLVGRQLGNTIYF

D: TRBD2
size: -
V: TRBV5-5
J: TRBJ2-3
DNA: TGTGCCAGCAGCGCGCCGGGACTAGAGGTCACAGATACGCAGTATTTT
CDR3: CASSAPGLEVTDTQYF

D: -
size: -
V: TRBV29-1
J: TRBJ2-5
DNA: TGCAGCGTCCGAAGATTTGGGTCTCAAGAGACCCAGTACTTC
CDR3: CSVRRFGSQETQYF

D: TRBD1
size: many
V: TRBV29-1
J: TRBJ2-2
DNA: TGCAGCGTTGAGAACAGGGGAACGAACACCGGGGAGCTGTTTTTT
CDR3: CSVENRGTNTGELFF

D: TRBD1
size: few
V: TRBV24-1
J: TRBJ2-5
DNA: TGTGCCACCGCGGTTGGGGACAGCCAGGAAGAGACCCAGTACTTC
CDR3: CATAVGDSQEETQYF

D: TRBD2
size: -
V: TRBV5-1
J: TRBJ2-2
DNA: TGCGCCAGCAGCGGGGGGGACTACGACACCGGGGAGCTGTTTTTT
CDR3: CASSGGDYDTGELFF

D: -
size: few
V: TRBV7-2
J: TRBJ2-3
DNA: TGTGCCAGCAGCGCGGGACTGCCGGATACGCAGTATTTT
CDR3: CASSAGLPDTQYF

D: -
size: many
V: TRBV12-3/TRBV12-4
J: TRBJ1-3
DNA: TGTGCCAGCAGTCGAGGAAACACCATATATTTT
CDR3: CASSRGNTIYF

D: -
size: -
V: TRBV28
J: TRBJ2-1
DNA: TGTGCCAGCAGTTCCTACAGGTTAGGGTTCTACAATGAGCAGTTCTTC
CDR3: CASSSYRLGFYNEQFF

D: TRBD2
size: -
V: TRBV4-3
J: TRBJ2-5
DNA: TGCGCCAGCAGCCCTTCTAGCGGGGGAGGGCAAGAGACCCAGTACTTC
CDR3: CASSPSSGGGQETQYF

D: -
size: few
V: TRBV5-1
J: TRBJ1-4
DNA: TGCGCCAGCTCATTTTCCAACGGAGGTGAAAAACTGTTTTTT
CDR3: CASSFSNGGEKLFF

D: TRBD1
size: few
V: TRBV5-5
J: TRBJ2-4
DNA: TGTGCCAGCAGCTTGGTGCTGCAGGGGGACAACATTCAGTACTTC
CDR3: CASSLVLQGDNIQYF

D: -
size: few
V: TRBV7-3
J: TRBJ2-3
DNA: TGTGCCAGCAGCAATGGCGGGTTTCCGTCCACAGATACGCAGTATTTT
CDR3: CASSNGGFPSTDTQYF

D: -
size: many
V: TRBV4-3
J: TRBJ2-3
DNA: TGCGCCAGCAGCCAAGACTTCACGGGAATAACAGATACGCAGTATTTT
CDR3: CASSQDFTGITDTQYF

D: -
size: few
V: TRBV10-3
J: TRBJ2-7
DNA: TGTGCCATCAGTGAGTTGTGGGGCTCCTACGAGCAGTACTTC
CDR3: CAISELWGSYEQYF

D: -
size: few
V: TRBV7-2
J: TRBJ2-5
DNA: TGTGCCAGCAGCCCCGGCCTTACGACGGAGACCCAGTACTTC
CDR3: CASSPGLTTETQYF